These 27 T cell receptor beta chains were all obtained from the same sample, sequenced in a study of beta chain features in type 1 diabetes. Regarding the study as a whole: A moderate, significant TCRB CDR3 shortening appeared in type 1 diabetes across four CD4+ subsets.

Every bit of the isolated RNA underwent reverse transcription, so sequencing read expressed TCRB transcripts. The method was immunoSEQ multiplex PCR; TCRdb's version includes in-frame clones alone and lacks a portion of them. The profile covers 95,000 to 150,000 clones, with roughly 17% appearing a single time and 2% to 3% taken by the ten largest. Their target antigens are unknown. The specimen was central memory CD4+ T cells from blood. The receptors were gathered from a man aged 25-45 years with type 1 diabetes.

DNA of the CDR3: TGTGCCTGGAGCCGGGACAGGGAAAAGTCACCCCTCCACTTT. Encoded protein: CAWSRDREKSPLHF. This chain connects TRBV30 to TRBJ1-6, with 9 positions matching TRBD1. Germline V CDR1 and CDR2: GTSNPN, SVGIG (reference sequence). The length of the CDR3 is 14 residues. V lost 3 bases and J lost 10; bases outside the gene matches: 7.

This clone has a handful of counts. The CDR3 protein is CASSNRQGGTYEQYF. The DNA of the CDR3 is TGTGCCAGCAGTAACCGACAGGGAGGCACCTACGAGCAGTACTTC. V gene TRBV6-6 combines with J gene TRBJ2-7, with D possibly being TRBD1 (7 bases). The V gene lost 5 bases and the J gene lost 2 bases, with 16 bases spanning the gap. The CDR3 has 15 residues. Germline V gene data show CDR1 as MNHNY and CDR2 as SVGAGI (reference sequence).

This clone was picked up a small number of times. The chain joins TRBV5-6 to TRBJ2-1; D might be TRBD2 (7 bases). Trimming cost V 4 bases and J 9 bases, with 17 bases left between them. Per the germline V gene, CDR1 is SGHDT and CDR2 is YYEEEE. The CDR3 runs 14 residues. The CDR3: CASSLVRGGGEQFF. CDR3 DNA sequence: TGTGCCAGCAGCCTGGTGAGGGGGGGCGGTGAGCAGTTCTTC.

This clone has only a few counts. V and J are TRBV11-2 and TRBJ2-7; 9 bases match TRBD2. The V and J ends lost 1 base and 2 bases, in that order; junction bases with no gene match: 0. Looked up from germline, CDR1 is SGHAT and CDR2 is FQNNGV. The CDR3 covers 14 residues. CDR3 amino acids: CASSLVAGAYEQYF. CDR3 nucleotide sequence: TGTGCCAGCAGCTTAGTAGCGGGGGCCTACGAGCAGTACTTC.

The chain joins TRBV4-2 to TRBJ2-3; D is possibly TRBD1 or TRBD2 (5 bases each). CDR1 LGHNA and CDR2 YNFKEQ come from the germline V gene. This CDR3 is built from 13 residues. V was trimmed by 0 bases and J by 10 bases, leaving 11 bases between them. CDR3 DNA sequence: TGTGCCAGCAGCCAAGATACGGGGCTTGCGCAGTATTTT. It translates to CASSQDTGLAQYF.

The chain employs TRBV15 and TRBJ2-7, with D tentatively TRBD1 or TRBD2 (6 bases each). The CDR3 sequence is 13 residues long. Germline V gives CDR1 LNHNV, CDR2 YYDKDF (reference sequence). V lost 5 bases, J lost 4 bases, and 12 bases lay in between. The CDR3 loop reads CATSGGLPYEQYF. Written as DNA, the CDR3 is TGTGCCACCAGCGGGGGGCTACCTTACGAGCAGTACTTC.

The chain employs TRBV11-3 and TRBJ2-1; no clear D gene. The V gene lost 2 bases and the J gene lost 6 bases, with 11 bases spanning the gap. Germline CDR1 and CDR2: SGHNT and YENEEA. The CDR3 runs 14 residues. The CDR3 spells CASSLSYGLNEQFF. CDR3 DNA sequence: TGTGCCAGCAGCTTATCTTACGGGCTCAATGAGCAGTTCTTC.

The chain employs TRBV30 and TRBJ1-5, with D perhaps matching TRBD1 (5 bases). CDR3 length: 14 amino acids. Germline values: CDR1 GTSNPN, CDR2 SVGIG (reference sequence). The ends were cut back, 4 bases at V and 2 bases at J, with 12 bases in the middle. In nucleotides, the CDR3 is TGTGCCTGGAATACAGGTCTGGGCAATCAGCCCCAGCATTTT. Its protein product is CAWNTGLGNQPQHF.

This clone was seen only a few times. The chain joins TRBV6-5 to TRBJ1-4; D is uncertain. Per the germline V gene, CDR1 is MNHEY and CDR2 is SVGAGI. The CDR3 runs to 15 residues. V was cut by 6 bases and J by 8 bases, with 19 bases left in between. DNA of the CDR3: TGTGCCAGCAGGGTCCGGGAGGGAAGAGAGGAAAAACTGTTTTTT. Its protein is CASRVREGREEKLFF.

Concerning this clone itself: The same CDR3 arises from other DNA sequences in this sample as well. The CDR3 DNA reads as TGTGCCAGCTCACCTGGGAGCAATCAGCCCCAGCATTTT. Its translation: CASSPGSNQPQHF. J is TRBJ1-5 and V is TRBV18; D is uncertain. Trimming removed 3 bases at V and 1 base at J, with 4 bases between. There are 13 residues in the CDR3. Germline V lookup: CDR1 KGHSH, CDR2 LQKENI.

The chain joins TRBV4-2 to TRBJ2-5; D tentatively fits TRBD1 or TRBD2 (5 bases each). The CDR3 extends over 14 amino acids. Deletions cut 2 bases from V and 5 bases from J, with 12 bases between. CDR1 is LGHNA and CDR2 is YNFKEQ in the germline V gene. The CDR3 is CASSQPGAGETQYF. In DNA form, the CDR3 reads TGTGCCAGCAGCCAACCCGGGGCGGGTGAGACCCAGTACTTC.

This clone was counted between two and nine times. The chain couples TRBV28 to TRBJ1-5; D is uncertain. Germline CDR1 and CDR2: MDHEN and SYDVKM. The V gene lost 7 bases and the J gene lost 2 bases, with 12 bases spanning the gap. CDR3 length: 14 amino acids. CDR3 protein: CASTTRWGNQPQHF. For the CDR3, the DNA is TGTGCCAGCACAACGAGGTGGGGCAATCAGCCCCAGCATTTT.

This clone occurred a few times. The rearrangement joins TRBV11-2 to TRBJ2-5, with 8 positions matching TRBD2. Germline loops: CDR1 SGHAT, CDR2 FQNNGV. This CDR3 has 14 amino acids. Trimming removed 1 base from V and 5 bases from J; junction bases left unmatched: 3. Here the CDR3 DNA reads TGTGCCAGCAGCTTAGGGACTAGCAGGGAGACCCAGTACTTC. Residues: CASSLGTSRETQYF.

This chain's CDR3 is CASSARTGGETQYF. The DNA of the CDR3 is TGTGCCAGCAGCGCCCGGACAGGGGGAGAGACCCAGTACTTC. The chain has TRBV7-9 and TRBJ2-5; 10 bases fit TRBD1. V trimming: 5 bases; J trimming: 4 bases; junction bases outside the gene matches: 4. CDR3 length: 14 amino acids. Germline V CDR1 and CDR2: SEHNR, FQNEAQ (reference sequence).

This chain uses TRBV5-1 with TRBJ2-1, with 7 bases that match TRBD1. The CDR3 contains 16 residues. V lost 3 bases and J lost 3; bases outside the gene matches: 9. Germline values: CDR1 SGHRS, CDR2 YFSETQ. The CDR3 bases are TGCGCCAGCAGCTCGGGGACAGCGAAGCGCTACAATGAGCAGTTCTTC. Its protein product is CASSSGTAKRYNEQFF.

The V call is TRBV30, the J call TRBJ2-5, with 7 bases that match TRBD1. After removal of 6 bases from V and 2 bases from J, the junction contained 9 bases not matched to a gene. CDR1 is GTSNPN and CDR2 is SVGIG in the germline V gene (reference sequence). The CDR3 extends over 14 amino acids. The CDR3 nucleotides read TGTGCCTGCACGCAAAACAGGGGTCAAGAGACCCAGTACTTC. Its translation: CACTQNRGQETQYF.

The chain joins TRBV2 to TRBJ1-2; no clear D gene. CDR1 SNHLY and CDR2 FYNNEI come from the germline V gene. This CDR3 has 16 amino acids. V was pared by 3 bases and J by 2 bases, with 16 bases between. CDR3 protein: CASSDLTSVSNYGYTF. The CDR3 DNA is TGTGCCAGCAGTGACCTTACGTCAGTCAGCAACTATGGCTACACCTTC. The full variable domain, completed using reference TRBV2 and TRBJ1-2, is EPEVTQTPSHQVTQMGQEVILRCVPISNHLYFYWYRQILGQKVEFLVSFYNNEISEKSEIFDDQFSVERPDGSNFTLKIRSTKLEDSAMYFCASSDLTSVSNYGYTFGSGTRLTVV.

This clone has ten or more counts. This CDR3 reads CASSSTGTTNEKLFF. The CDR3 DNA sequence: TGTGCCAGCAGCTCCACAGGGACAACTAATGAAAAACTGTTTTTT. The chain couples TRBV7-3 to TRBJ1-4; possibly TRBD1 for D (6 bases). V was cut by 4 bases and J by 0 bases, with 9 bases left in between. The CDR3 covers 15 residues. Germline values: CDR1 SGHTA, CDR2 FQGTGA.

In its sample, this clone was seen a few times. V is TRBV15 and J is TRBJ2-1; D ambiguous. Per the germline V gene, CDR1 is LNHNV and CDR2 is YYDKDF (reference sequence). This CDR3 has 15 amino acids. V was clipped by 1 base and J by 5 bases, with 12 bases between them. The CDR3 protein is CATSRGEESNNEQFF. The DNA for the CDR3 is TGTGCCACCAGCAGAGGAGAGGAATCCAACAATGAGCAGTTCTTC.

This sequence joins TRBV14 and TRBJ1-6; D is ambiguous. CDR3 length: 13 residues. CDR1 SGHDN and CDR2 FVKESK come from the germline V gene. Trimming cost V 0 bases and J 7 bases, with 4 bases left between them. DNA for the CDR3: TGTGCCAGCAGCCAAGATGGGAATTCACCCCTCCACTTT. Translated, it gives CASSQDGNSPLHF. Using reference TRBV14 and TRBJ1-6 for the parts outside the CDR3, the full variable domain is EAGVTQFPSHSVIEKGQTVTLRCDPISGHDNLYWYRRVMGKEIKFLLHFVKESKQDESGMPNNRFLAERTGGTYSTLKVQPAELEDSGVYFCASSQDGNSPLHFGNGTRLTVT.

This clone has just a few counts. This chain joins TRBV29-1 and TRBJ2-5, with D possibly TRBD2 on 5 matching bases. Trimming took off 7 bases at V and 5 bases at J, with 17 bases between the two ends. Germline CDR1 reads SQVTM; CDR2 reads ANQGSEA. The CDR3 covers 13 residues. This chain's CDR3 is CSATERLAETQYF. DNA for the CDR3: TGCAGCGCTACTGAGAGGTTAGCGGAGACCCAGTACTTC. Filled out from reference TRBV29-1 and TRBJ2-5, the complete variable domain reads SAVISQKPSRDICQRGTSLTIQCQVDSQVTMMFWYRQQPGQSLTLIATANQGSEATYESGFVIDKFPISRPNLTFSTLTVSNMSPEDSSIYLCSATERLAETQYFGPGTRLLVL.

The J gene is TRBJ1-4, the V gene TRBV30, with D uncertain. V gave up 3 bases and J gave up 11 bases, with 13 bases separating them. The CDR3 totals 12 residues. Germline V gene lookup returns CDR1 GTSNPN and CDR2 SVGIG (reference sequence). CDR3 DNA: TGTGCCTGGAGCCCAAACCAGGCTAAACTGTTTTTT. Translating it yields CAWSPNQAKLFF.

This clone was counted only a few times. The chain recombines TRBV7-2 with TRBJ2-5, with 7 bases that match TRBD2. Unmatched junction bases numbered 16, after V lost 2 bases and J lost 4 bases. Germline V lookup: CDR1 SGHTA, CDR2 FQGNSA. There are 18 residues in the CDR3. CDR3 protein: CASSLTAAGGGRTETQYF. In nucleotides, the CDR3 is TGTGCCAGCAGCTTAACTGCAGCGGGCGGGGGAAGGACAGAGACCCAGTACTTC. Using reference TRBV7-2 and TRBJ2-5 for the parts outside the CDR3, the full variable domain is GAGVSQSPSNKVTEKGKDVELRCDPISGHTALYWYRQSLGQGLEFLIYFQGNSAPDKSGLPSDRFSAERTGGSVSTLTIQRTQQEDSAVYLCASSLTAAGGGRTETQYFGPGTRLLVL.

The chain has TRBV5-1 and TRBJ2-3, with D perhaps matching TRBD1 or TRBD2 (6 bases each). V lost 4 bases to trimming and J lost 0 bases, with 12 bases between them. CDR1 and CDR2 from the germline V gene are SGHRS and YFSETQ. CDR3 size: 15 residues. For the CDR3, the DNA is TGCGCCAGCAGCGGAGGGGACACTAGCACAGATACGCAGTATTTT. It encodes CASSGGDTSTDTQYF.

This clone showed up just a few times. This sequence joins TRBV25-1 and TRBJ2-7; TRBD1 matches at 7 bases. Trimming cost V 4 bases and J 12 bases; bases outside gene matches: 12. In germline, CDR1 is MGHDK, CDR2 SYGVNS. The CDR3 totals 13 residues. CDR3 residues: CASSVEGAGRLYF. CDR3 bases: TGTGCCAGCAGTGTAGAGGGGGCCGGCAGGCTGTACTTC.

This clone was seen a few times. The chain has TRBV30 and TRBJ1-4, with D unclear. Per germline, CDR1 GTSNPN and CDR2 SVGIG (reference sequence). CDR3 length equals 13 residues. Trimming took off 5 bases at V and 0 bases at J, with 7 bases between the two ends. CDR3 bases: TGTGCCTGGGGTTTTGCAACTAATGAAAAACTGTTTTTT. Encoded protein: CAWGFATNEKLFF.

V gene TRBV5-6 combines with J gene TRBJ2-7, with D maybe TRBD2 (6 bases). V was pared by 0 bases and J by 0 bases, with 7 bases between. CDR3 length: 14 amino acids. Germline loops: CDR1 SGHDT, CDR2 YYEEEE. The DNA of the CDR3 is TGTGCCAGCAGCTTGGCCGGGAGCTCCTACGAGCAGTACTTC. Translating gives CASSLAGSSYEQYF. The full variable domain, in which reference TRBV5-6 and TRBJ2-7 provide the parts outside the CDR3, is DAGVTQSPTHLIKTRGQQVTLRCSPKSGHDTVSWYQQALGQGPQFIFQYYEEEERQRGNFPDRFSGHQFPNYSSELNVNALLLGDSALYLCASSLAGSSYEQYFGPGTRLTVT.